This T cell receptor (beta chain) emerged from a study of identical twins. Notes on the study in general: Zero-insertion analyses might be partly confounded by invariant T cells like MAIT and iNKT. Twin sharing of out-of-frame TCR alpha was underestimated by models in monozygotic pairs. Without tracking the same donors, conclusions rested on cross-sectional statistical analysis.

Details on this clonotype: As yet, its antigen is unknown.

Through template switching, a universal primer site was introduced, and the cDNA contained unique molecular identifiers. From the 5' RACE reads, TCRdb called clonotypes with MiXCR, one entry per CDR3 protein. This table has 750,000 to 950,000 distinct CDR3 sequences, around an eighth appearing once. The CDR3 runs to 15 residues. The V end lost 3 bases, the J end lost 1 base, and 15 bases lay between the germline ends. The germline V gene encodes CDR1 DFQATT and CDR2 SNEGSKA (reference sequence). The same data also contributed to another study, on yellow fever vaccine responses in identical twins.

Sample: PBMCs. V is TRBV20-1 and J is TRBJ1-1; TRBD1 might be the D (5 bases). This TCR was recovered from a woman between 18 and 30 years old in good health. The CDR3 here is CSAREQNRWNTEAFF. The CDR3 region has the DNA TGCAGTGCTAGGGAACAGAACAGGTGGAACACTGAAGCTTTCTTT.